One and the same sample provided the 16 T cell receptor beta chains below, sequenced in a study of shared clonotypes between healthy human individuals. Positive CCR7 selection of CD45RO-negative cells yielded the naive CD8 cells, and terminally differentiated effector memory CD45RA+ cells were excluded. The data were produced by immunoSEQ multiplex PCR, yet TCRdb's version contains in-frame clones alone and is incomplete. The sample has around 600,000 clones, roughly 98% seen once. The sample was naive CD8+ T cells sorted from blood. Source of these receptors: a man aged 25 to 40 in good health.

V usage is TRBV6-1 and J usage is TRBJ2-7; 9 bases line up with TRBD1. The germline V gene encodes CDR1 MNHNS and CDR2 SASEGT. The CDR3 contains 14 residues. Trimming took 7 bases from V and 3 from J; bases not matched to a gene: 7. CDR3 loop: CASKTGTGYYEQYF. The CDR3 region has the DNA TGTGCCAGCAAGACCGGGACAGGGTACTACGAGCAGTACTTC.

The chain links TRBV4-3 to TRBJ2-7; no definite D call. This CDR3 comprises 13 residues. V was pared by 3 bases and J by 3 bases, with 9 bases between. The germline gives CDR1 LGHNA, CDR2 YSLEER. The CDR3 protein is CASSQGWNYEQYF. The CDR3 region has the DNA TGCGCCAGCAGCCAGGGTTGGAACTACGAGCAGTACTTC.

The J gene is TRBJ2-5, the V gene TRBV5-5, with TRBD2 matching over 9 bases. This CDR3 is 15 amino acids long. After removal of 4 bases from V and 3 bases from J, the junction contained 7 bases not matched to a gene. CDR1 is SGHKS and CDR2 is YYEKEE in the germline V gene (reference sequence). CDR3 nucleotide sequence: TGTGCCAGCAGCACGACTAGCGGCCCTGAAGAGACCCAGTACTTC. It specifies CASSTTSGPEETQYF.

V is TRBV10-2 and J is TRBJ2-7; D is tentatively TRBD1 or TRBD2 (6 bases each). The germline CDR1 and CDR2 sequences are WSHSY and SAAADI. Trimming removed 11 bases from V and 6 bases from J, with 26 bases in between. This CDR3 region has 15 residues. The CDR3 nucleotides are TGCGCCGGGACAAGGGGGAGAGACGCGGAGGGCGAGCAGTACTTC. Residues: CAGTRGRDAEGEQYF.

With regard to this clone: Different DNA sequences within this sample yield the same CDR3. This sequence joins TRBV7-9 and TRBJ2-7; tentatively, D is TRBD2 (6 bases). Per the germline V gene, CDR1 is SEHNR and CDR2 is FQNEAQ (reference sequence). The V end was cut by 6 bases, the J end by 0 bases, with 9 bases between. This CDR3 region has 13 residues. The CDR3 here is CASSDGGSYEQYF. CDR3 coding DNA: TGTGCCAGCAGTGACGGGGGCTCCTACGAGCAGTACTTC. The whole variable domain, remainder taken from reference TRBV7-9 and TRBJ2-7, is DTGVSQNPRHKITKRGQNVTFRCDPISEHNRLYWYRQTLGQGPEFLTYFQNEAQLEKSRLLSDRFSAERPKGSFSTLEIQRTEQGDSAMYLCASSDGGSYEQYFGPGTRLTVT.

CDR3 bases: TGTGCCAGCAGCGAACTGACGACTGATACAGATACGCAGTATTTT. It is translated as CASSELTTDTDTQYF. This chain uses TRBV14 with TRBJ2-3; D is undetermined. Germline V CDR1 and CDR2: SGHDN, FVKESK. The CDR3 consists of 15 residues. The ends were cut back, 5 bases at V and 3 bases at J, with 15 bases in the middle.

As to this clone: The sample carries other DNA sequences with the same CDR3. The chain uses TRBV29-1 and TRBJ2-1, with 9 bases that match TRBD2. The CDR3 is made up of 16 amino acids. V dropped 3 bases and J dropped 1; count of bases not matched to a gene: 7. CDR1 SQVTM and CDR2 ANQGSEA come from the germline V gene. As DNA, the CDR3 is TGCAGCGTTGAGGGGGGTAGCGGGAGTTCCTACAATGAGCAGTTCTTC. This gives the protein CSVEGGSGSSYNEQFF.

The gene calls are TRBV5-1 and TRBJ2-1, with D perhaps matching TRBD1 (6 bases). The germline V gene encodes CDR1 SGHRS and CDR2 YFSETQ. The CDR3 sequence is 16 residues long. Trimming stripped 4 bases from V and 4 bases from J, with 18 bases between. DNA of the CDR3: TGCGCCAGCAGCCCACATGTGGACAGATATTACAATGAGCAGTTCTTC. Its protein product is CASSPHVDRYYNEQFF.

The chain employs TRBV11-2 and TRBJ2-1, with D tentatively TRBD1 (6 bases). V was clipped by 7 bases and J by 3 bases, with 10 bases between them. The CDR3 totals 13 residues. Per germline, CDR1 SGHAT and CDR2 FQNNGV. The CDR3 coding sequence is TGTGCCAGCACCCGCAGGGGCTACAATGAGCAGTTCTTC. It yields the protein CASTRRGYNEQFF. The complete variable domain, with remaining parts taken from reference TRBV11-2 and TRBJ2-1, reads EAGVAQSPRYKIIEKRQSVAFWCNPISGHATLYWYQQILGQGPKLLIQFQNNGVVDDSQLPKDRFSAERLKGVDSTLKIQPAKLEDSAVYLCASTRRGYNEQFFGPGTRLTVL.

This chain connects TRBV13 to TRBJ2-7; D is uncertain. CDR1 is PRHDT and CDR2 is FYEKMQ in the germline V gene (reference sequence). V lost 5 bases and J 7 bases, leaving 18 bases between the germline ends. This CDR3 region has 14 residues. CDR3 DNA: TGTGCCAGCAGCACGGGTCTCAAGCTGGGGGAGCAGTACTTC. Protein product: CASSTGLKLGEQYF.

V is TRBV6-1 and J is TRBJ1-5; TRBD1 matches at 7 bases. V gave up 6 bases and J gave up 4 bases; unmatched junction bases: 6. Germline loops: CDR1 MNHNS, CDR2 SASEGT. The length of the CDR3 is 14 residues. The CDR3 protein is CASSRQGLNQPQHF. CDR3 DNA sequence: TGTGCCAGCAGCAGACAGGGCCTAAATCAGCCCCAGCATTTT.

V is TRBV29-1 and J is TRBJ2-7, with a weak D call TRBD2 (7 bases). Germline V gives CDR1 SQVTM, CDR2 ANQGSEA. V dropped 5 bases and J dropped 4 bases, with 21 bases sitting between them. CDR3 length: 15 amino acids. CDR3: CSVKGRGGAGYEQYF. In DNA, the CDR3 is TGCAGCGTTAAGGGTAGAGGGGGGGCCGGTTACGAGCAGTACTTC.

A word on this clone: The germline gene is not matched at one end of the junction; a read error may be the cause. The chain couples TRBV7-7 to TRBJ2-7, with TRBD1 identical over 8 bases. Germline values: CDR1 SSHAT, CDR2 FNYEAQ (reference sequence). The CDR3 runs 15 residues. The CDR3 bases are TGTGCTAGCAGCCTGACGCCCGGGACAGGTCACGAGCAGTACTTC. Residues: CASSLTPGTGHEQYF. Based on the CDR3 plus reference TRBV7-7 and TRBJ2-7, the full variable domain is GAGVSQSPRYKVTKRGQDVTLRCDPISSHATLYWYQQALGQGPEFLTYFNYEAQPDKSGLPSDRFSAERPEGSISTLTIQRTEQRDSAMYRCASSLTPGTGHEQYFGPGTRLTVT.

The rearrangement links TRBV9 to TRBJ2-7; tentative D call: TRBD2 (5 bases). The CDR3 spans 13 residues. The ends were cut back, 7 bases at V and 3 bases at J, with 14 bases in the middle. Germline CDR1 and CDR2: SGDLS and YYNGEE. The CDR3: CASGPGVLYEQYF. In nucleotides, the CDR3 is TGTGCCAGCGGTCCCGGGGTTCTCTACGAGCAGTACTTC.

The CDR3 nucleotides are TGCAGCGTTGACCGGACAGGGGTGGGGGAGCAGTACTTC. Protein product: CSVDRTGVGEQYF. The J gene is TRBJ2-7, the V gene TRBV29-1; TRBD1 aligns across 9 bases. This CDR3 is 13 amino acids long. CDR1 and CDR2 (germline): SQVTM, ANQGSEA. The V segment lost 3 bases and the J segment 7 bases; nucleotides outside the gene matches: 7.

This chain joins TRBV27 and TRBJ2-7; TRBD2 matches 8 bases. Germline lookup yields CDR1 MNHEY and CDR2 SMNVEV (reference sequence). The CDR3 runs to 14 residues. The V gene end was trimmed by 5 bases and the J gene end by 3 bases; junction bases not matched to a gene: 6. The CDR3 DNA reads as TGTGCCAGCAGTCACACGGGACTAGACTACGAGCAGTACTTC. Translation: CASSHTGLDYEQYF.